Below, 28 T cell receptor beta chains from the same sample are listed, as sequenced in a study. TCRdb reanalysed the 5' RACE reads using MiXCR and keeps one entry per CDR3 protein. The repertoire holds 55,000 to 75,000 distinct CDR3 sequences, with more than 25% as singletons. Sequenced: tumor-infiltrating naive CD4+ T cells sorted from the breast tumor. Subset in this sample: naive CD4+ T cells, CD4+CD45RA+CD25-. These receptors were taken from a female donor with breast cancer.

The chain has TRBV11-2 and TRBJ2-3, with D unresolved. The ends were cut back, 4 bases at V and 6 bases at J, with 8 bases in the middle. The CDR3 is made up of 12 amino acids. Germline CDR1 SGHAT, CDR2 FQNNGV. CDR3 sequence (DNA): TGTGCCAGCAGCTCAAGGTCTGATACGCAGTATTTT. Its translation is CASSSRSDTQYF.

This clonotype was detected only once. V is TRBV10-2 and J is TRBJ2-2, with unresolved D. The CDR3 contains 15 residues. Germline assignment: CDR1 WSHSY and CDR2 SAAADI. V was clipped by 5 bases and J by 6 bases, with 16 bases between them. CDR3 coding DNA: TGCGCCAGCAGTCTGACCCGGCCGCACCCCGGGGAGCTGTTTTTT. Its translation: CASSLTRPHPGELFF.

By share, this clonotype ranks as medium-sized. This chain joins TRBV10-3 and TRBJ1-1, with unresolved D. Trimming shortened V by 7 bases and J by 0 bases, and 9 bases separated the two germline ends. This CDR3 is 13 amino acids long. Germline loops: CDR1 ENHRY, CDR2 SYGVKD. CDR3 nucleotide sequence: TGTGCCATCATGGGCAGGTTGAACACTGAAGCTTTCTTT. This encodes CAIMGRLNTEAFF.

CDR3 coding DNA: TGTGCCAGCAGTTACGGCGTCGGGACAGAGAATCAGCCCCAGCATTTT. Translating gives CASSYGVGTENQPQHF. This chain joins TRBV6-2 or TRBV6-3 and TRBJ1-5; TRBD1 agrees at 7 bases. This CDR3 comprises 16 residues. The germline gives CDR1 MNHEY, CDR2 SVGEGT. Trimming removed 2 bases from V and 4 bases from J; junction bases left unmatched: 8.

This clonotype came up a few times. The chain links TRBV9 to TRBJ2-7; 11 nucleotides match TRBD1. This CDR3 has 17 residues. CDR1 SGDLS and CDR2 YYNGEE come from the germline V gene. V shed 4 bases and J 0 bases; nucleotides not matched to a gene: 9. This chain's CDR3 is CASSPGGGTGGSYEQYF. Written as DNA, the CDR3 is TGTGCCAGCAGCCCGGGAGGAGGGACAGGGGGCTCCTACGAGCAGTACTTC.

The chain's CDR3 is CASSLGPTSADEQFF. CDR3 sequence (DNA): TGTGCCAGCAGCTTGGGTCCGACTAGTGCGGACGAGCAGTTCTTC. This sequence joins TRBV7-2 and TRBJ2-1, with D possibly being TRBD2 (6 bases). The CDR3 length is 15 residues. Germline CDR1 is SGHTA and CDR2 is FQGNSA. Trimming shortened V by 3 bases and J by 10 bases, and 19 bases separated the two germline ends.

The chain is built from TRBV15 and TRBJ1-4; D unresolved. V was cut by 0 bases and J by 7 bases, with 9 bases left in between. Germline V lookup: CDR1 LNHNV, CDR2 YYDKDF (reference sequence). The CDR3 contains 14 residues. The CDR3 nucleotides are TGTGCCACCAGCAGAGATCAAGGGAGTGAAAAACTGTTTTTT. Translating it yields CATSRDQGSEKLFF.

V gene TRBV5-6 combines with J gene TRBJ2-3; D could derive from TRBD1 or TRBD2 (5 bases each). The V end lost 5 bases, the J end lost 0 bases, and 16 bases lay between the germline ends. The V gene's germline CDR1 is SGHDT and CDR2 YYEEEE. CDR3 size: 16 residues. This CDR3 reads CASSTTGRDSTDTQYF. In DNA, the CDR3 is TGTGCCAGCAGTACTACGGGACGAGATAGCACAGATACGCAGTATTTT.

This clonotype has ten or more counts. The chain combines TRBV4-3 with TRBJ2-2; D is undetermined. The CDR3 covers 15 residues. Germline CDR1 reads LGHNA; CDR2 reads YSLEER. V was shortened by 0 bases and J by 6 bases, with 11 bases between the two germline ends. The CDR3 sequence: CASSQDRKTAGELFF. The CDR3 region has the DNA TGCGCCAGCAGCCAAGATCGGAAAACCGCCGGGGAGCTGTTTTTT.

This clonotype was counted a few times. V gene TRBV20-1 combines with J gene TRBJ1-1; unclear D gene. The germline CDR1 and CDR2 sequences are DFQATT and SNEGSKA (reference sequence). V lost 6 bases and J lost 2, with 13 bases in between. CDR3 length: 13 amino acids. CDR3 nucleotides: TGCAGTGCCAACCGACGGGGTAACACTGAAGCTTTCTTT. Translated, it gives CSANRRGNTEAFF.

This clonotype was counted only a few times. V gene TRBV9 combines with J gene TRBJ1-5, with D uncertain. The CDR3 has 17 amino acids. Germline V lookup: CDR1 SGDLS, CDR2 YYNGEE. V lost 0 bases and J 0 bases, leaving 13 bases between the germline ends. CDR3 residues: CASSVEGFLHSNQPQHF. The CDR3 DNA reads TGTGCCAGCAGCGTAGAAGGGTTTCTTCATAGCAATCAGCCCCAGCATTTT.

This clonotype was counted at least ten times. The chain joins TRBV6-5 to TRBJ1-2; D remains ambiguous. Germline CDR1 is MNHEY and CDR2 is SVGAGI. With 2 bases removed from V and 8 bases from J, the gap between germline ends came to 15 bases. This CDR3 spans 14 amino acids. The CDR3 loop reads CASSYTAGSGGYTF. The CDR3 DNA is TGTGCCAGCAGTTACACGGCAGGTTCAGGAGGCTACACCTTC.

This clonotype qualifies as medium-sized (0.01 to 0.1%). The J gene is TRBJ2-7, the V gene TRBV20-1; 7 bases map to TRBD1. After removal of 5 bases from V and 0 bases from J, the junction contained 7 bases not matched to a gene. The length of the CDR3 is 14 residues. Germline CDR1 and CDR2: DFQATT and SNEGSKA (reference sequence). Written as DNA, the CDR3 is TGCAGTGCTCACCGGGACAGTAACTCCTACGAGCAGTACTTC. Protein: CSAHRDSNSYEQYF.

This clonotype has at least ten counts. The chain employs TRBV6-6 and TRBJ1-1, with TRBD1 identical over 7 bases. The junction had 4 bases not matched to a gene; V was cut back by 4 bases and J by 2 bases. Germline lookup yields CDR1 MNHNY and CDR2 SVGAGI (reference sequence). The CDR3 length is 14 residues. The CDR3 region is CASSSDRDNTEAFF. The DNA of the CDR3 is TGTGCCAGCAGTTCAGACAGGGACAACACTGAAGCTTTCTTT.

This clonotype showed up just a few times. V is TRBV21-1 and J is TRBJ2-5; TRBD1 is the table's D call and was not checked against the DNA. TRBV21-1 is an annotated pseudogene. This CDR3 is 16 amino acids long. The CDR3 spells CASSKRLGRARETQYF. In DNA form, the CDR3 reads TGTGCCAGCAGCAAGAGGCTAGGGCGCGCCCGGGAGACCCAGTACTTC.

This clonotype is termed medium-sized. This rearrangement joins TRBV18 to TRBJ1-5, with D tentatively TRBD1 (6 bases). The germline V and J ends were trimmed by 5 bases and 1 base, with 9 bases remaining between them. CDR1 is KGHSH and CDR2 is LQKENI in the germline V gene. CDR3 length: 14 residues. This CDR3 reads CASSTGKSNQPQHF. The DNA for the CDR3 is TGTGCCAGCTCAACAGGGAAAAGCAATCAGCCCCAGCATTTT.

This chain uses TRBV2 with TRBJ2-1; D not resolved. The CDR3 runs 16 residues. Germline CDR1 reads SNHLY; CDR2 reads FYNNEI. Trimming cost V 4 bases and J 0 bases, with 13 bases left between them. DNA of the CDR3: TGTGCCAGCAGTGGACTTGAATTAAGCTCCTACAATGAGCAGTTCTTC. Translation: CASSGLELSSYNEQFF.

This chain joins TRBV5-1 and TRBJ2-2, with no clear D. Germline V CDR1 and CDR2: SGHRS, YFSETQ. CDR3 length: 15 residues. The V end lost 0 bases, the J end lost 2 bases, and 8 bases lay between the germline ends. The CDR3 reads CASSLVGSNTGELFF. For the CDR3, the DNA is TGCGCCAGCAGCTTGGTGGGCAGTAACACCGGGGAGCTGTTTTTT.

This clonotype was recorded a few times. Given a much more abundant clone one base away, this may be a read error. This rearrangement joins TRBV4-1 to TRBJ2-3; 12 bases are a match to TRBD2. Looked up from germline, CDR1 is MGHRA and CDR2 is YSYEKL. This CDR3 region has 12 residues. The CDR3 protein is CATSGSSDTQYF. The DNA for the CDR3 is TGCGCGACTAGCGGGAGCAGCGATACGCAGTATTTT.

This clonotype was picked up a small number of times. The chain links TRBV4-2 to TRBJ2-1; 7 bases fit TRBD2. This CDR3 is 15 amino acids long. Germline assignment: CDR1 LGHNA and CDR2 YNFKEQ. The V segment lost 10 bases and the J segment 12 bases; nucleotides outside the gene matches: 21. The CDR3, as DNA: TGTGCCAACCAACATTCCCCGGGAGCGGGATCGGGGCAGTTCTTC. It translates to CANQHSPGAGSGQFF.

The chain employs TRBV6-1 and TRBJ2-2, with D tentatively TRBD1 (6 bases). The ends were cut back, 5 bases at V and 9 bases at J, with 16 bases in the middle. The CDR3 runs 14 residues. Germline CDR1 reads MNHNS; CDR2 reads SASEGT. CDR3 in DNA: TGTGCCAGCAGTACAGGGTTGGGGGACCGGGAGCTGTTTTTT. This translates into CASSTGLGDRELFF.

This clonotype was seen many times. The CDR3 nucleotides read TGTGCCAGCAGTCTTTACAGGGGGTCGGGAGCTTTCTTT. It encodes CASSLYRGSGAFF. The gene calls are TRBV12-3 or TRBV12-4 and TRBJ1-1, with 8 positions matching TRBD1. The CDR3 has 13 amino acids. The junction had 9 bases not matched to a gene; V was cut back by 5 bases and J by 10 bases.

The chain combines TRBV12-3 or TRBV12-4 with TRBJ2-5, with D unclear. V shed 3 bases and J shed 4 bases, with 9 bases lying between them. The CDR3 has 13 residues. The CDR3: CASSFIRRETQYF. In nucleotides, the CDR3 is TGTGCCAGCAGTTTTATCCGTCGAGAGACCCAGTACTTC.

This clonotype was found a few times. The chain employs TRBV27 and TRBJ1-2, with 10 bases identical to TRBD1. V gave up 6 bases and J gave up 2 bases; unmatched junction bases: 6. The CDR3 runs 15 residues. Looked up from germline, CDR1 is MNHEY and CDR2 is SMNVEV (reference sequence). In DNA form, the CDR3 reads TGTGCCAGCAGACGGACAGGGGGACTCAACTATGGCTACACCTTC. Translation: CASRRTGGLNYGYTF.

This clonotype turned up a few times. The chain employs TRBV4-2 and TRBJ2-3; tentatively, D is TRBD2 (6 bases). The germline V and J ends were trimmed by 0 bases and 0 bases, with 10 bases remaining between them. The CDR3 is made up of 16 amino acids. The germline V gene has CDR1 LGHNA and CDR2 YNFKEQ. The CDR3 loop is CASSQDAAGSTDTQYF. CDR3 bases: TGTGCCAGCAGCCAAGATGCGGCGGGAAGCACAGATACGCAGTATTTT.

The chain couples TRBV20-1 to TRBJ2-5, with 15 bases aligning to TRBD2. Germline CDR1 and CDR2: DFQATT and SNEGSKA (reference sequence). Trimming cost V 4 bases and J 5 bases; bases outside gene matches: 8. This CDR3 has 16 residues. CDR3 loop: CSATRTSGRAKETQYF. The CDR3, as DNA: TGCAGTGCTACTCGGACTAGCGGGAGGGCCAAGGAGACCCAGTACTTC.

The V gene is TRBV28, the J gene TRBJ2-6; a possible D gene is TRBD1 (5 bases). V lost 4 bases, J lost 2 bases, and 15 bases lay in between. There are 17 residues in the CDR3. Per the germline V gene, CDR1 is MDHEN and CDR2 is SYDVKM. DNA of the CDR3: TGTGCCAGCAGTTCACAGGTCCGCGGCGCTGGGGCCAACGTCCTGACTTTC. Translated, it gives CASSSQVRGAGANVLTF.

The chain has TRBV5-1 and TRBJ1-1, with D unclear. Per germline, CDR1 SGHRS and CDR2 YFSETQ. Trimming took off 0 bases at V and 1 base at J, with 7 bases between the two ends. This CDR3 comprises 14 residues. Here the CDR3 reads CASSLGPSNTEAFF. Written as DNA, the CDR3 is TGCGCCAGCAGCTTGGGACCTTCGAACACTGAAGCTTTCTTT.